This TCR beta chain was sequenced for a study of blood T cells in healthy people across ages. CDR1 is LGHNA and CDR2 is YNFKEQ in the germline V gene. The length of the CDR3 is 16 residues. The second PCR ran about 6 to 12 cycles with a sample-barcoded 5' primer and J-beta primers. The template-switch adaptor was a 5' adaptor with 12 random nucleotides. It tagged each cDNA molecule. TCRdb ran MiXCR on the 5' RACE reads and lists one entry per CDR3 protein. The table includes under 2,000,000 distinct CDR3 sequences, around half detected once. Comments on this clonotype: An end of the junction does not agree with germline; a read error may underlie this.

This TCR derives from a woman in her forties in good health. Sample: blood. This sequence joins TRBV4-2 and TRBJ2-7; 11 bases align to TRBD2. CDR3 nucleotide sequence: TGTGTCAGCAGCCGCCCAACTAGCGGGGGATTCTACGAGCAGTACTTC. It translates to CVSSRPTSGGFYEQYF.